These T cell receptor beta chains were read from a single sample in a study of blood T cell repertoires in COVID-19. Sequencing was performed with immunoSEQ multiplex PCR; in TCRdb, only in-frame clones are kept and a portion is missing. The data hold 150,000 to 200,000 clones, with 65% to 85% observed a single time. The sample consisted of peripheral blood. All receptors come from a man between 60 and 70 years old with active or convalescent COVID-19. CDR3s include the opening cysteine and the closing phenylalanine or tryptophan. A D gene is named only where the DNA matches it firmly. Size values are once, few and many counts, or a class for expanded clones, and some rows have none.

V gene,CDR3 length,J gene,clone size,D gene,CDR3 DNA,CDR3 protein
TRBV7-3,13,TRBJ2-1,-,-,TGTGCCAGCAGCTTATACAGGGACAATGAGCAGTTCTTC,CASSLYRDNEQFF
TRBV10-3,15,TRBJ2-3,-,-,TGTGCCATCAGTGAGGGGACACCGAACACAGATACGCAGTATTTT,CAISEGTPNTDTQYF
TRBV25-1,14,TRBJ1-5,-,TRBD1,TGTGCCAGCAGCCGCGGACAGGGGACCCAGCCCCAGCATTTT,CASSRGQGTQPQHF
TRBV14,15,TRBJ1-1,many,TRBD1,TGTGCCAGCAGCCAGCCTACAGGGGTGGGCACTGAAGCTTTCTTT,CASSQPTGVGTEAFF
TRBV25-1,11,TRBJ2-1,-,-,TGTGCCAGCAGCCTCTACAATGAGCAGTTCTTC,CASSLYNEQFF
TRBV28,17,TRBJ2-5,-,TRBD1,TGTGCCAGCAGTTTATGGATGGGACAGGGGGTTACGGAGACCCAGTACTTC,CASSLWMGQGVTETQYF
TRBV3-1/TRBV3-2,14,TRBJ2-5,once,TRBD2,TGTGCCAGCAGCCGAGCGGGAGTAGCAGAGACCCAGTACTTC,CASSRAGVAETQYF
TRBV19,16,TRBJ1-3,few,-,TGTGCCAGTAGTAGCCGGGACACTGCTTCTGGAAACACCATATATTTT,CASSSRDTASGNTIYF
TRBV29-1,12,TRBJ1-2,-,-,TGCAGCGCCATGGGCACCAACTATGGCTACACCTTC,CSAMGTNYGYTF
TRBV5-1,15,TRBJ2-2,-,TRBD1,TGCGCCAGCAGCCTTGGGGACAGGGACACCGGGGAGCTGTTTTTT,CASSLGDRDTGELFF
TRBV3-1/TRBV3-2,15,TRBJ2-2,-,TRBD2,TGTGCCAGCAGCCAACCCCTAGCGGGGGGGGGAAAGCTGTTTTTT,CASSQPLAGGGKLFF
TRBV3-1/TRBV3-2,20,TRBJ2-1,once,TRBD2,TGTGCCAGCAGCCAAGATTTAGATTTGTCTAGCGGGGGGACCTACAATGAGCAGTTCTTC,CASSQDLDLSSGGTYNEQFF
TRBV4-1,15,TRBJ1-2,many,-,TGCGCCAGCAGCCAAGGGAGCAGTCAGAACTATGGCTACACCTTC,CASSQGSSQNYGYTF
TRBV4-1,14,TRBJ1-1,-,-,TGCGCCAGCAGCCGACCTTCGAGGGACACTGAAGCTTTCTTT,CASSRPSRDTEAFF
TRBV5-1,19,TRBJ2-7,once,TRBD1,TGCGCCAGCAGCTTCACACCCTCAGACAGGGGAAGATTTAACTACGAGCAGTACTTC,CASSFTPSDRGRFNYEQYF
TRBV2,14,TRBJ1-2,-,-,TGTGCCAGCAGTGTTGGCAGGGTAGACTATGGCTACACCTTC,CASSVGRVDYGYTF
TRBV7-8,13,TRBJ1-2,-,TRBD1,TGTGCCAGCAGCTCGAGGACAGGACAGGGCTACACCTTC,CASSSRTGQGYTF
TRBV5-1,15,TRBJ2-1,-,TRBD2,TGCGCCAGCAGCGTCACTAGCGGGGGGGCCAATGAGCAGTTCTTC,CASSVTSGGANEQFF
TRBV9,15,TRBJ2-2,-,-,TGTGCCAGCAGCGTAGTTGGGGGAGGCCGGGGGGAGCTGTTTTTT,CASSVVGGGRGELFF
TRBV14,16,TRBJ2-2,-,TRBD2,TGTGCCAGCAGCCTAGAAATCACTAGCGGTACCGGGGAGCTGTTTTTT,CASSLEITSGTGELFF
TRBV29-1,12,TRBJ1-2,once,TRBD1,TGCAGCGTCGGGACAGCTAACTATGGCTACACCTTC,CSVGTANYGYTF
TRBV3-1/TRBV3-2,14,TRBJ1-1,-,TRBD1,TGTGCCAGCACCTATCGGACAGGTTTGACTGAAGCTTTCTTT,CASTYRTGLTEAFF
TRBV2,14,TRBJ2-5,-,-,TGTGCCAGCCTGATTGCTAGCAGCGAAGAGACCCAGTACTTC,CASLIASSEETQYF
TRBV28,13,TRBJ1-1,-,-,TGTGCTACCCCCCATCCGAGAAACACTGAAGCTTTCTTT,CATPHPRNTEAFF
TRBV4-1,17,TRBJ1-4,-,TRBD1,TGCGCCAGCAGCCCAACGACAGGGGGCGGCACTAATGAAAAACTGTTTTTT,CASSPTTGGGTNEKLFF
TRBV7-9,15,TRBJ1-4,-,TRBD1,TGTGCCAGCAGCTTAGTGGGACAGTCGAATGAAAAACTGTTTTTT,CASSLVGQSNEKLFF
TRBV7-6,16,TRBJ2-3,-,TRBD1,TGTGCCAGCAGCAGCGGACAGGGGGCGGTCACAGATACGCAGTATTTT,CASSSGQGAVTDTQYF
TRBV5-6,16,TRBJ2-7,-,TRBD1,TGTGCCAGCACCCCCGGAGGGGGGACAGGAGCCTACGAGCAGTACTTC,CASTPGGGTGAYEQYF
TRBV5-6,15,TRBJ2-5,once,-,TGTGCCAGCAGCTTGTCTCCGGGACTGAGGGAGACCCAGTACTTC,CASSLSPGLRETQYF
TRBV5-1,14,TRBJ1-1,-,-,TGCGCCAGCAGCTTCGGGGTCATGGACACTGAAGCTTTCTTT,CASSFGVMDTEAFF
TRBV3-1/TRBV3-2,15,TRBJ1-3,-,TRBD1,TGTGCCAGCAGCGAAACGACAGGGACTGGAAACACCATATATTTT,CASSETTGTGNTIYF
TRBV7-3,18,TRBJ2-6,-,-,TGTGCCAGCAGCTTAGGTGCGGGGCGGTCCTCTGGGGCCAACGTCCTGACTTTC,CASSLGAGRSSGANVLTF
TRBV6-2/TRBV6-3,14,TRBJ1-1,-,-,TGTGCCAGCAGTTACTTTCAGGGGAACACTGAAGCTTTCTTT,CASSYFQGNTEAFF
TRBV6-5,13,TRBJ2-1,-,-,TGTGCCAGCAGGGCCGGGGGCTACAATGAGCAGTTCTTC,CASRAGGYNEQFF
TRBV5-8,16,TRBJ2-1,-,-,TGTGCCAGCAGCGAGGCCGTCGACCATAGCGTCGATGAGCAGTTCTTC,CASSEAVDHSVDEQFF
TRBV9,14,TRBJ2-1,few,-,TGTGCCAGCAGCGTAGTCCCAGGGCGCAATGAGCAGTTCTTC,CASSVVPGRNEQFF
TRBV5-1,14,TRBJ2-7,once,TRBD1,TGCGCCAGCAGCTTGGCTGGACAGGGGTACGAGCAGTACTTC,CASSLAGQGYEQYF
TRBV4-2,18,TRBJ1-1,-,TRBD1,TGTGCCAGCAGCCAAGACCCGGGACAGGGGGCAAGGGGAACTGAAGCTTTCTTT,CASSQDPGQGARGTEAFF
TRBV6-5,15,TRBJ1-1,-,TRBD1,TGTGCCACTTGGCCGGGGGACAGGTCATACACTGAAGCTTTCTTT,CATWPGDRSYTEAFF
TRBV10-2,14,TRBJ1-4,few,-,TGCGCCTCCCAACGGGGGGAATCTGGAGAAAAACTGTTTTTT,CASQRGESGEKLFF